In its sample, the clone carrying this T cell receptor (beta chain) was seen many times. Its antigen is undetermined. This CDR3 has 17 residues. Trimming at V came to 3 bases and at J to 2 bases, leaving 9 bases not matched to a gene. Per germline, CDR1 MGHRA and CDR2 YSYEKL. The library targeted TCRbeta and was prepared with unique molecular identifiers. Using its own MiXCR run on the PCR reads, TCRdb lists one record per CDR3 protein. The sample contains about 460,000 distinct CDR3 sequences, under 12% of which appear only once. This entry belongs to a study of T-cell reconstitution after alpha-beta-depleted transplantation in children. Study conclusions and caveats: T-cell numbers and diversity one year post-transplant derived largely from freshly generated T cells. Where some patients showed high TCRbeta diversity at day 60, it came from recipient T cells and thymic progenitors that had survived. About two months after transplant, alpha-beta T cells reportedly came from several hundred expanded graft clones.

The V and J genes are TRBV4-1 and TRBJ2-7; 11 nucleotides match TRBD2. The sequence was collected from a child aged 2-15 years with inherited bone marrow failure, due to receive a stem cell transplant. The source material was PBMCs, sampled before TCRalphabeta/CD19-depleted stem cell transplant. This CDR3 is CASSHRYSGRAPYEQYF. CDR3 coding DNA: TGCGCCAGCAGCCATCGTTATAGCGGGAGGGCCCCCTACGAGCAGTACTTC.